A single sample gave rise to the 7 T cell receptor beta chains below, sequenced in a study of blood T cells in healthy people across ages. Primed by a sample-barcoded 5' primer and a J-beta primer mix, a second PCR proceeded for 7 to 11 cycles. TCRdb re-called the 5' RACE reads with MiXCR, one entry per CDR3 protein. The sample consists of approximately 1.5 million distinct CDR3 sequences, about 45% of them appearing once. The specimen sequenced was blood. The receptors originated from a woman aged 18-29 years in good health.

This clonotype was detected ten times or more. The genes are TRBV6-4 and TRBJ2-5; 7 bases are a match to TRBD1. The length of the CDR3 is 18 residues. CDR1 and CDR2 (germline): MRHNA, SNTAGT. Germline trimming cut 0 bases from V and 2 bases from J; bases unmatched to any gene: 12. The CDR3 protein is CASSDSVVGDRPQETQYF. For the CDR3, the DNA is TGTGCCAGCAGTGACTCTGTGGTAGGGGACAGACCTCAAGAGACCCAGTACTTC.

The gene calls are TRBV7-9 and TRBJ1-1; D unresolved. V was pared by 5 bases and J by 0 bases, with 7 bases between. Germline-derived CDR1 and CDR2 are SEHNR and FQNEAQ (reference sequence). The CDR3 sequence is 13 residues long. CDR3 nucleotides: TGTGCCAGCAGCATCTCCCTGAACACTGAAGCTTTCTTT. As protein: CASSISLNTEAFF.

This clonotype appeared once. The V call is TRBV7-6, the J call TRBJ2-1; TRBD2 is a possible D gene (5 bases). Trimming took off 5 bases at V and 5 bases at J, with 25 bases between the two ends. The germline V gene has CDR1 SGHVS and CDR2 FNYEAQ. The CDR3 extends over 18 amino acids. CDR3 nucleotides: TGTGCCAGCAGCCGGAGGAGGCCAGCCGACTGGGTTGACAATGAGCAGTTCTTC. Translation gives CASSRRRPADWVDNEQFF.

This clonotype has only one observation. The chain joins TRBV10-3 to TRBJ2-1, with D perhaps TRBD2 (6 bases). Germline V gene data show CDR1 as ENHRY and CDR2 as SYGVKD. V dropped 11 bases and J dropped 8 bases, with 16 bases sitting between them. CDR3 length: 12 residues. The CDR3 here is CAYGGVTDEQFF. DNA for the CDR3: TGTGCCTACGGGGGAGTTACGGATGAGCAGTTCTTC.

In regard to this clonotype: Possible read error: a much larger clone is one base away. The chain employs TRBV6-2 or TRBV6-3 and TRBJ2-7; possibly TRBD1 or TRBD2 for D (5 bases each). V lost 0 bases, J lost 5 bases, and 11 bases lay in between. Germline CDR1 reads MNHEY; CDR2 reads SVGEGT. There are 14 residues in the CDR3. DNA for the CDR3: TGTGCCAGCAGTTACTCGGGGGTCTCTGACGAGCAGTACTTC. Its translation is CASSYSGVSDEQYF.

This clonotype was detected a few times. For the CDR3, the DNA is TGTGCCAGCAGTTTTAGCGGGAGCCTCACTGGGTACGAGCAGTACTTC. This translates into CASSFSGSLTGYEQYF. This chain connects TRBV27 to TRBJ2-7; 9 bases line up with TRBD2. Germline assignment: CDR1 MNHEY and CDR2 SMNVEV (reference sequence). The CDR3 runs to 16 residues. The V gene end was trimmed by 3 bases and the J gene end by 4 bases; junction bases not matched to a gene: 10.

The chain joins TRBV11-2 to TRBJ1-2; 7 positions match TRBD1. Germline CDR1 is SGHAT and CDR2 is FQNNGV. With V trimmed by 1 base and J by 5 bases, 7 bases remained unmatched. This CDR3 is built from 15 residues. As DNA, the CDR3 is TGTGCCAGCAGCTTAGTAGGGGACAGTTTTTATGGCTACACCTTC. This sequence encodes CASSLVGDSFYGYTF.